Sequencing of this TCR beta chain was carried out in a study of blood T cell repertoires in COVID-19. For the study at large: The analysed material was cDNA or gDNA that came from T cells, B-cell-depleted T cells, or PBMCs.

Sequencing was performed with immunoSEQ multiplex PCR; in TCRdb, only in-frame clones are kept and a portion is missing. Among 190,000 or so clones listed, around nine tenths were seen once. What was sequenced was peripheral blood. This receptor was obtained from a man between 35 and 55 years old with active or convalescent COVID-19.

The CDR3 DNA follows: TGCGCCAGCAGCCCTGGGGGGGGCCCATCCTACAATGAGCAGTTCTTC. It is translated as CASSPGGGPSYNEQFF. The J gene is TRBJ2-1, the V gene TRBV5-1; tentatively, D is TRBD2 (7 bases). The germline V gene has CDR1 SGHRS and CDR2 YFSETQ. CDR3 size: 16 residues. V lost 4 bases and J lost 1, with 15 bases in between.